This is a list of T cell receptor beta chains from one sample in a study of cytomegalovirus exposure and HLA in healthy donors. The assay was immunoSEQ multiplex PCR, and TCRdb's table has in-frame clones only and misses some. Counted here are fewer than 200,000 clones, 75% to 85% occurring once; the ten biggest clones make up roughly an eighth. What was sequenced was PBMCs. These receptors all come from a woman aged 25 to 39 in good health and CMV-seropositive. CDR3s include the opening cysteine and the closing phenylalanine or tryptophan. D genes are given only for firm matches. Where a row states a size, it is once, few, many or the class of an expanded clone; other rows omit it.

J gene: TRBJ2-2; D gene: .; clone size: .; V gene: TRBV5-1; CDR3 protein: CASSPLAVNTGELFF; CDR3 DNA: TGCGCCAGCAGCCCTCTCGCGGTGAACACCGGGGAGCTGTTTTTT
J gene: TRBJ2-1; D gene: TRBD2; clone size: .; V gene: TRBV5-4; CDR3 protein: CASSRTRGGRNEQFF; CDR3 DNA: TGTGCCAGCAGCCGGACTCGCGGGGGGAGGAATGAGCAGTTCTTC
J gene: TRBJ2-2; D gene: .; clone size: .; V gene: TRBV30; CDR3 protein: CAWSVPERNTGELFF; CDR3 DNA: TGTGCCTGGAGTGTACCCGAGCGGAACACCGGGGAGCTGTTTTTT
J gene: TRBJ1-2; D gene: TRBD1; clone size: .; V gene: TRBV5-1; CDR3 protein: CASTRDRARGDGYTF; CDR3 DNA: TGCGCCAGCACTAGGGACAGGGCGAGGGGTGATGGCTACACCTTC
J gene: TRBJ2-5; D gene: .; clone size: few; V gene: TRBV11-1; CDR3 protein: CASSLGGARQETQYF; CDR3 DNA: TGTGCCAGCAGCTTAGGCGGGGCCCGTCAAGAGACCCAGTACTTC
J gene: TRBJ2-1; D gene: TRBD2; clone size: .; V gene: TRBV2; CDR3 protein: CASSARGGLNEQFF; CDR3 DNA: TGTGCCAGCAGTGCCCGGGGGGGCCTTAATGAGCAGTTCTTC
J gene: TRBJ2-2; D gene: .; clone size: .; V gene: TRBV9; CDR3 protein: CASSVGAASNTGELFF; CDR3 DNA: TGTGCCAGCAGCGTAGGGGCAGCTTCGAACACCGGGGAGCTGTTTTTT
J gene: TRBJ1-6; D gene: .; clone size: .; V gene: TRBV30; CDR3 protein: CAWTGQYNSPLHF; CDR3 DNA: TGTGCCTGGACTGGACAGTATAATTCACCCCTCCACTTT
J gene: TRBJ2-5; D gene: .; clone size: .; V gene: TRBV5-6; CDR3 protein: CASSVYPAAQYF; CDR3 DNA: TGTGCCAGCAGCGTTTACCCAGCGGCCCAGTACTTC
J gene: TRBJ1-6; D gene: .; clone size: .; V gene: TRBV30; CDR3 protein: CAWSRIDRINSPLHF; CDR3 DNA: TGTGCCTGGAGCCGAATCGACAGGATCAATTCACCCCTCCACTTT
J gene: TRBJ1-1; D gene: .; clone size: .; V gene: TRBV7-8; CDR3 protein: CASSLGRTVNTEAFF; CDR3 DNA: TGTGCCAGCAGCCTCGGGAGAACGGTGAACACTGAAGCTTTCTTT
J gene: TRBJ1-4; D gene: .; clone size: .; V gene: TRBV28; CDR3 protein: CASSAAGAPPANEKLFF; CDR3 DNA: TGTGCCAGCAGTGCAGCCGGAGCCCCGCCGGCTAATGAAAAACTGTTTTTT
J gene: TRBJ2-3; D gene: TRBD2; clone size: .; V gene: TRBV19; CDR3 protein: CASSIPRTSELSDTQYF; CDR3 DNA: TGTGCCAGTAGTATACCCAGGACTAGCGAGTTATCAGATACGCAGTATTTT
J gene: TRBJ2-5; D gene: .; clone size: few; V gene: TRBV6-1; CDR3 protein: CASSEFNYGRGETQYF; CDR3 DNA: TGTGCCAGCAGTGAATTTAATTACGGGCGGGGAGAGACCCAGTACTTC
J gene: TRBJ2-2; D gene: .; clone size: once; V gene: TRBV2; CDR3 protein: CASAWGRGTGELFF; CDR3 DNA: TGTGCCAGCGCGTGGGGGCGCGGGACCGGGGAGCTGTTTTTT
J gene: TRBJ1-3; D gene: .; clone size: .; V gene: TRBV6-6; CDR3 protein: CASSYLGDRLHF; CDR3 DNA: TGTGCCAGCAGTTACTTAGGCGACAGGTTACATTTT
J gene: TRBJ2-7; D gene: TRBD1; clone size: .; V gene: TRBV11-3; CDR3 protein: CASSAGTGVYEQYF; CDR3 DNA: TGTGCCAGCAGCGCCGGGACAGGGGTCTACGAGCAGTACTTC
J gene: TRBJ1-2; D gene: TRBD1; clone size: .; V gene: TRBV30; CDR3 protein: CAWRIRQGGYGYTF; CDR3 DNA: TGTGCCTGGAGAATTCGACAGGGGGGGTATGGCTACACCTTC
J gene: TRBJ1-3; D gene: .; clone size: once; V gene: TRBV7-2; CDR3 protein: CASSLDRGTGNTIYF; CDR3 DNA: TGTGCCAGCAGCTTAGATCGGGGAACAGGAAACACCATATATTTT
J gene: TRBJ1-1; D gene: .; clone size: .; V gene: TRBV5-4; CDR3 protein: CASSLGPTGGTEAFF; CDR3 DNA: TGTGCCAGCAGCTTGGGACCGACCGGCGGCACTGAAGCTTTCTTT
J gene: TRBJ2-7; D gene: .; clone size: .; V gene: TRBV28; CDR3 protein: CASRQQGSFLREQYF; CDR3 DNA: TGTGCCAGCAGACAACAGGGTTCGTTTCTACGTGAGCAGTACTTC
J gene: TRBJ2-5; D gene: .; clone size: .; V gene: TRBV29-1; CDR3 protein: CSVWGVETQYF; CDR3 DNA: TGCAGCGTTTGGGGGGTAGAGACCCAGTACTTC
J gene: TRBJ1-1; D gene: TRBD1; clone size: .; V gene: TRBV5-6; CDR3 protein: CASSLPTGANTEAFF; CDR3 DNA: TGTGCCAGCAGCTTGCCCACAGGGGCTAACACTGAAGCTTTCTTT
J gene: TRBJ2-3; D gene: .; clone size: .; V gene: TRBV2; CDR3 protein: CASKPGGDTQYF; CDR3 DNA: TGTGCCAGCAAACCAGGAGGAGATACGCAGTATTTT
J gene: TRBJ1-3; D gene: .; clone size: .; V gene: TRBV5-5; CDR3 protein: CASSLRQDSTTEVDTIYF; CDR3 DNA: TGTGCCAGCAGCTTGAGGCAGGACAGCACAACGGAGGTGGACACCATATATTTT
J gene: TRBJ1-4; D gene: TRBD1; clone size: .; V gene: TRBV25-1; CDR3 protein: CASRQQGSTNEKLFF; CDR3 DNA: TGTGCCAGCAGACAACAGGGGTCAACTAATGAAAAACTGTTTTTT
J gene: TRBJ2-5; D gene: .; clone size: few; V gene: TRBV10-3; CDR3 protein: CATKPGGVTQYF; CDR3 DNA: TGTGCCACGAAACCCGGAGGGGTGACCCAGTACTTC
J gene: TRBJ2-2; D gene: TRBD1; clone size: few; V gene: TRBV7-9; CDR3 protein: CASSLADRGETGELFF; CDR3 DNA: TGTGCCAGCAGCTTAGCCGACAGGGGAGAGACCGGGGAGCTGTTTTTT
J gene: TRBJ1-2; D gene: .; clone size: .; V gene: TRBV4-1; CDR3 protein: CASSQVLEGGGGYTF; CDR3 DNA: TGCGCCAGCAGCCAAGTTCTTGAGGGAGGGGGTGGCTACACCTTC
J gene: TRBJ2-7; D gene: TRBD2; clone size: .; V gene: TRBV5-5; CDR3 protein: CASSLAGGFYEQYF; CDR3 DNA: TGTGCCAGCAGCTTGGCGGGGGGATTCTACGAGCAGTACTTC
J gene: TRBJ1-2; D gene: TRBD1; clone size: .; V gene: TRBV7-9; CDR3 protein: CASSSHDRGYGYTF; CDR3 DNA: TGTGCCAGCAGCTCCCACGACAGGGGTTATGGCTACACCTTC
J gene: TRBJ2-7; D gene: TRBD2; clone size: .; V gene: TRBV28; CDR3 protein: CASSSPGSGGSREQYF; CDR3 DNA: TGTGCCAGCAGTTCCCCTGGCAGCGGGGGTTCTCGGGAGCAGTACTTC
J gene: TRBJ2-6; D gene: .; clone size: once; V gene: TRBV6-6; CDR3 protein: CASSYSRSGANVLTF; CDR3 DNA: TGTGCCAGCAGTTACTCGAGATCTGGGGCCAACGTCCTGACTTTC
J gene: TRBJ2-7; D gene: TRBD2; clone size: .; V gene: TRBV7-2; CDR3 protein: CASSFQGTSGLHEQYF; CDR3 DNA: TGTGCCAGCAGCTTCCAAGGGACTAGCGGGCTCCACGAGCAGTACTTC
J gene: TRBJ2-3; D gene: .; clone size: .; V gene: TRBV2; CDR3 protein: CASSTYSTDTQYF; CDR3 DNA: TGTGCCAGCAGTACCTACAGCACAGATACGCAGTATTTT
J gene: TRBJ2-7; D gene: .; clone size: .; V gene: TRBV11-2; CDR3 protein: CASSQRRVSDEQYF; CDR3 DNA: TGTGCCAGCAGCCAACGACGGGTGTCCGACGAGCAGTACTTC
J gene: TRBJ1-2; D gene: .; clone size: .; V gene: TRBV30; CDR3 protein: CACQSGRGRGYTF; CDR3 DNA: TGTGCCTGCCAGAGCGGGCGAGGGAGAGGCTACACCTTC
J gene: TRBJ2-1; D gene: TRBD2; clone size: few; V gene: TRBV5-1; CDR3 protein: CASSFLPGTSGGNEQFF; CDR3 DNA: TGCGCCAGCAGCTTCCTACCCGGGACTAGCGGGGGAAATGAGCAGTTCTTC
J gene: TRBJ1-1; D gene: .; clone size: .; V gene: TRBV5-6; CDR3 protein: CASTVRANTEAFF; CDR3 DNA: TGTGCCAGCACCGTCAGGGCCAACACTGAAGCTTTCTTT
J gene: TRBJ2-5; D gene: .; clone size: .; V gene: TRBV5-1; CDR3 protein: CASSLKPLVDSQETQYF; CDR3 DNA: TGCGCCAGCAGCTTGAAGCCCCTCGTAGACAGCCAAGAGACCCAGTACTTC
J gene: TRBJ1-3; D gene: .; clone size: .; V gene: TRBV25-1; CDR3 protein: CASRTGDSRGTIYF; CDR3 DNA: TGTGCCAGCAGAACGGGGGACTCCCGGGGCACCATATATTTT
J gene: TRBJ2-7; D gene: TRBD2; clone size: .; V gene: TRBV5-8; CDR3 protein: CASSPGLAGVGYEQYF; CDR3 DNA: TGTGCCAGCAGCCCAGGACTAGCGGGGGTGGGCTACGAGCAGTACTTC
J gene: TRBJ1-6; D gene: .; clone size: once; V gene: TRBV27; CDR3 protein: CASSVAGEGSPLHF; CDR3 DNA: TGTGCCAGCAGTGTCGCGGGGGAGGGATCACCCCTCCACTTT
J gene: TRBJ1-2; D gene: .; clone size: .; V gene: TRBV7-9; CDR3 protein: CASSGEEGQFYGYTF; CDR3 DNA: TGTGCCAGCAGCGGAGAAGAAGGACAGTTTTATGGCTACACCTTC
J gene: TRBJ1-2; D gene: .; clone size: .; V gene: TRBV9; CDR3 protein: CASSVGQGYAYGYTF; CDR3 DNA: TGTGCCAGCAGCGTAGGGCAGGGGTATGCCTATGGCTACACCTTC
J gene: TRBJ2-5; D gene: .; clone size: .; V gene: TRBV5-1; CDR3 protein: CASSSRQPQETQYF; CDR3 DNA: TGCGCCAGCAGCTCGAGACAGCCCCAAGAGACCCAGTACTTC
J gene: TRBJ2-2; D gene: TRBD1; clone size: .; V gene: TRBV11-2; CDR3 protein: CASSLVYRGNTGELFF; CDR3 DNA: TGTGCCAGCAGCTTAGTCTACAGGGGGAACACCGGGGAGCTGTTTTTT
J gene: TRBJ1-1; D gene: .; clone size: .; V gene: TRBV27; CDR3 protein: CASSSGLNTEAFF; CDR3 DNA: TGTGCCAGCAGTAGTGGGCTGAACACTGAAGCTTTCTTT
J gene: TRBJ2-7; D gene: TRBD2; clone size: .; V gene: TRBV28; CDR3 protein: CASRLAGDEQYF; CDR3 DNA: TGTGCCAGCAGACTAGCGGGAGACGAGCAGTACTTC
J gene: TRBJ2-5; D gene: .; clone size: .; V gene: TRBV5-6; CDR3 protein: CASSSVVRYQETQYF; CDR3 DNA: TGTGCCAGCAGTTCCGTGGTGAGGTACCAAGAGACCCAGTACTTC
J gene: TRBJ2-5; D gene: .; clone size: .; V gene: TRBV6-5; CDR3 protein: CASSYSRQKETQYF; CDR3 DNA: TGTGCCAGCAGTTACTCGAGACAGAAGGAGACCCAGTACTTC
J gene: TRBJ2-1; D gene: TRBD2; clone size: once; V gene: TRBV11-3; CDR3 protein: CASSLEGGSWHNEQFF; CDR3 DNA: TGTGCCAGCAGCTTAGAGGGCGGGAGTTGGCACAATGAGCAGTTCTTC
J gene: TRBJ2-1; D gene: .; clone size: .; V gene: TRBV2; CDR3 protein: CASSLRTIGLNEQFF; CDR3 DNA: TGTGCCAGCAGCCTTAGGACTATCGGTCTCAATGAGCAGTTCTTC
J gene: TRBJ1-4; D gene: .; clone size: .; V gene: TRBV10-3; CDR3 protein: CAISGEVQEKLFF; CDR3 DNA: TGTGCCATCTCCGGGGAAGTTCAGGAAAAACTGTTTTTT